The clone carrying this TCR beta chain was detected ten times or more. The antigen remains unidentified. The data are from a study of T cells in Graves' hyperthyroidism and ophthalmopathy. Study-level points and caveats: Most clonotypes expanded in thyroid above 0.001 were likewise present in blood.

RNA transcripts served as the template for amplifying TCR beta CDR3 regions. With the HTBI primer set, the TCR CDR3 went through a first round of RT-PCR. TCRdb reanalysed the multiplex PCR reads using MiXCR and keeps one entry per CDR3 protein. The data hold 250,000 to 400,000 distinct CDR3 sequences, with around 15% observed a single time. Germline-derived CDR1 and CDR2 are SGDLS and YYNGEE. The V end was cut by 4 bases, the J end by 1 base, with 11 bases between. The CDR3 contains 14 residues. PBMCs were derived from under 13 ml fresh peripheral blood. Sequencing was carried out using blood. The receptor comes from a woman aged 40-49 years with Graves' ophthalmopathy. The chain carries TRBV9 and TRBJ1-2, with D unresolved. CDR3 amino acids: CASSPEVLNYGYTF. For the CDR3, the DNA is TGTGCCAGCAGCCCTGAGGTGCTTAACTATGGCTACACCTTC.